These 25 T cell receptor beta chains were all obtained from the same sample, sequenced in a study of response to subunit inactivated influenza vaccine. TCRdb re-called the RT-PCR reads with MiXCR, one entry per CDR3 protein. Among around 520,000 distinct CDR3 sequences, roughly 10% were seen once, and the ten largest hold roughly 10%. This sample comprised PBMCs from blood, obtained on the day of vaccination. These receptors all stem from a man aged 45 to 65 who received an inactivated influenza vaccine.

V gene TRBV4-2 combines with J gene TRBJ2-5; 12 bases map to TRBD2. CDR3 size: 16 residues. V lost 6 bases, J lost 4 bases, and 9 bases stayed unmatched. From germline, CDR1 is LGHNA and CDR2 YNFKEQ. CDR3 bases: TGTGCCAGCAGGCCAACCCTAGCGGGGGGGACAGAGACCCAGTACTTC. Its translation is CASRPTLAGGTETQYF.

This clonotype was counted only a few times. The DNA of the CDR3 is TGTGCCAGCAGTCCCGGACAGGGTACGAACACCGGGGAGCTGTTTTTT. Amino acid sequence: CASSPGQGTNTGELFF. This sequence joins TRBV6-2 or TRBV6-3 and TRBJ2-2; 8 positions agree with TRBD1. The CDR3 is 16 residues long. V was clipped by 5 bases and J by 0 bases; unmatched bases: 5. CDR1 and CDR2 (germline): MNHEY, SVGEGT.

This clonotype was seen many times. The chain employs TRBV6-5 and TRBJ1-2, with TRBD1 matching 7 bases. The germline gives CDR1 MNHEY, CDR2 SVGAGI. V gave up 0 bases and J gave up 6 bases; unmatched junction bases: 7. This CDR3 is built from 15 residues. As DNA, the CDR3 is TGTGCCAGCAGTTACTCGAGGGGGCCCCTCAATGGCTACACCTTC. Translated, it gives CASSYSRGPLNGYTF.

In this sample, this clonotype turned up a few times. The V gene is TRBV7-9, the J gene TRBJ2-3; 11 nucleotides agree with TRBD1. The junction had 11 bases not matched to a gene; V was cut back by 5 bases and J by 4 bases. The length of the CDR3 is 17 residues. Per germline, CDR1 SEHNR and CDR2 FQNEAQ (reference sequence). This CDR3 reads CASSPILGQGGADTQYF. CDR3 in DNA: TGTGCCAGCAGCCCTATACTGGGACAGGGGGGAGCAGATACGCAGTATTTT.

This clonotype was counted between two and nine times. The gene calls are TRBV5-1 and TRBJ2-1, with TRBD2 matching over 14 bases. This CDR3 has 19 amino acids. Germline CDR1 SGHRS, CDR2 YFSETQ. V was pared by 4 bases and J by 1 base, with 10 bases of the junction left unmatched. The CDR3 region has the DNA TGCGCCAGCAGCCGACCGACTAGCGGGGGGGCTAAATCCTACAATGAGCAGTTCTTC. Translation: CASSRPTSGGAKSYNEQFF.

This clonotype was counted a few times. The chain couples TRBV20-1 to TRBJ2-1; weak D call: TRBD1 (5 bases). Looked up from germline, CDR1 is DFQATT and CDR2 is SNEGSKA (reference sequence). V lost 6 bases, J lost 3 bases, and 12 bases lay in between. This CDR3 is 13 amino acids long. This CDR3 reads CSAEGALYNEQFF. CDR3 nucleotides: TGCAGTGCAGAAGGGGCGCTCTACAATGAGCAGTTCTTC.

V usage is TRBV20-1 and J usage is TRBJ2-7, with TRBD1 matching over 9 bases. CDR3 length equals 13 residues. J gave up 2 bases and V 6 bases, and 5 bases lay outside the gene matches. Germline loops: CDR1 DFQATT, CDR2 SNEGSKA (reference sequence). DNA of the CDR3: TGCAGTGCAGGGGGACAGGGAACCTACGAGCAGTACTTC. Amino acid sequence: CSAGGQGTYEQYF.

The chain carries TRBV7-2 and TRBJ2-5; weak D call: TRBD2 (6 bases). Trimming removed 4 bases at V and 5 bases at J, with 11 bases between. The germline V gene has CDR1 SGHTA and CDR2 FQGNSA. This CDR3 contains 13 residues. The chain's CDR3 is CASSYQAGETQYF. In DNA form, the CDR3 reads TGTGCCAGCAGCTATCAAGCGGGCGAGACCCAGTACTTC.

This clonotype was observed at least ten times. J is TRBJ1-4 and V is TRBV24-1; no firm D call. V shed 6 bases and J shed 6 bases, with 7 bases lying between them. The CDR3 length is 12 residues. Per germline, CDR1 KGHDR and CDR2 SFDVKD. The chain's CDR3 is CATSSQDEKLFF. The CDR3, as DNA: TGTGCCACCAGTTCCCAAGATGAAAAACTGTTTTTT.

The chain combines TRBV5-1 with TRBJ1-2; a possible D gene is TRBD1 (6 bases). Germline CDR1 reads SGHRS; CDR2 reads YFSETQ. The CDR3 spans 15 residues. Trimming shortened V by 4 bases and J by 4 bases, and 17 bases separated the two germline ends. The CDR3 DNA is TGCGCCAGCAGCCCGGTGGGGGGGCAGACCTATGGCTACACCTTC. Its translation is CASSPVGGQTYGYTF.

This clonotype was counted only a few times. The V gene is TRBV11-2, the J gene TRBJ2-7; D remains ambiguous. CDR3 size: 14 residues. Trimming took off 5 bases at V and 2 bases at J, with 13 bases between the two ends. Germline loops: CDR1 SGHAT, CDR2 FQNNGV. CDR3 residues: CASSRPRMPYEQYF. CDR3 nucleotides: TGTGCCAGCAGCCGGCCCCGCATGCCCTACGAGCAGTACTTC. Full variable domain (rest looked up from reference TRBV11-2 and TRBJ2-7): EAGVAQSPRYKIIEKRQSVAFWCNPISGHATLYWYQQILGQGPKLLIQFQNNGVVDDSQLPKDRFSAERLKGVDSTLKIQPAKLEDSAVYLCASSRPRMPYEQYFGPGTRLTVT.

Here the CDR3 DNA reads TGCGCCAGCAGGCTGCAGGGTCTCCAAGAGACCCAGTACTTC. Residues: CASRLQGLQETQYF. The V gene is TRBV5-1, the J gene TRBJ2-5, with TRBD1 as a possible D gene (5 bases). V was clipped by 5 bases and J by 1 base, with 12 bases between them. CDR3 length equals 14 residues. CDR1 is SGHRS, CDR2 YFSETQ, per germline.

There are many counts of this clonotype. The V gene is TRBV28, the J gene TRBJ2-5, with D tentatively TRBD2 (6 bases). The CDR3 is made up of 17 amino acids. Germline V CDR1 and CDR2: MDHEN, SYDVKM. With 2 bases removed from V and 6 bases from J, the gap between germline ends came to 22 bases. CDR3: CASSLKLRRGGSQTQYF. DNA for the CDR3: TGTGCCAGCAGTTTAAAGCTTCGCAGAGGAGGGTCGCAGACCCAGTACTTC.

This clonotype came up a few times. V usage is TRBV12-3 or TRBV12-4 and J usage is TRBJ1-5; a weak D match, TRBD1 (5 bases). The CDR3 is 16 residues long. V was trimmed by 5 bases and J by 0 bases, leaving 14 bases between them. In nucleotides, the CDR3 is TGTGCCAGCAGTATGGGACGGTTAGATAGCAATCAGCCCCAGCATTTT. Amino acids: CASSMGRLDSNQPQHF.

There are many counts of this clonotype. Here the CDR3 reads CASSSQGLYGYTF. For the CDR3, the DNA is TGTGCCAGCAGTTCACAGGGACTTTATGGCTACACCTTC. The J gene is TRBJ1-2, the V gene TRBV28; a weak D match, TRBD1 (6 bases). The CDR3 is made up of 13 amino acids. Germline loops: CDR1 MDHEN, CDR2 SYDVKM. The ends were cut back, 4 bases at V and 5 bases at J, with 11 bases in the middle.

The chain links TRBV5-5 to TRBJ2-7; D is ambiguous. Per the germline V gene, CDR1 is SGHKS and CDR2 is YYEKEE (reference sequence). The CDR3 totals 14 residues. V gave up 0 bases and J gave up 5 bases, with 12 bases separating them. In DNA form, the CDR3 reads TGTGCCAGCAGCTTGGAGGGTTTTTACAACGAGCAGTACTTC. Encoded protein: CASSLEGFYNEQYF. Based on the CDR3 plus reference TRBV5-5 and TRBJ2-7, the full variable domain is DAGVTQSPTHLIKTRGQQVTLRCSPISGHKSVSWYQQVLGQGPQFIFQYYEKEERGRGNFPDRFSARQFPNYSSELNVNALLLGDSALYLCASSLEGFYNEQYFGPGTRLTVT.

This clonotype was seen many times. CDR3 sequence reads: CASGPRGGPNTIYF. In DNA, the CDR3 is TGTGCCAGCGGACCCCGTGGTGGACCAAACACCATATATTTT. The J gene is TRBJ1-3, the V gene TRBV2; D is unresolved. Per the germline V gene, CDR1 is SNHLY and CDR2 is FYNNEI. V lost 8 bases, J lost 6 bases, and 17 bases lay in between. The CDR3 has 14 amino acids.

The CDR3 DNA sequence: TGCGCCAGCAGCCTGGCCCGGACTAGCGGGGCATCGGGCACCGGGGAGCTGTTTTTT. Protein sequence: CASSLARTSGASGTGELFF. The chain recombines TRBV5-1 with TRBJ2-2, with 12 nucleotides matching TRBD2. CDR1 is SGHRS and CDR2 is YFSETQ in the germline V gene. V dropped 4 bases and J dropped 4; count of bases not matched to a gene: 14. The CDR3 has 19 residues.

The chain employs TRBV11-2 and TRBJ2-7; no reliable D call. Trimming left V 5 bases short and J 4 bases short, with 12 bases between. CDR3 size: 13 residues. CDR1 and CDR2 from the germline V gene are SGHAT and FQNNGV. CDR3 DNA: TGTGCCAGCAGCCCCCTTTTTGCGTACGAGCAGTACTTC. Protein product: CASSPLFAYEQYF.

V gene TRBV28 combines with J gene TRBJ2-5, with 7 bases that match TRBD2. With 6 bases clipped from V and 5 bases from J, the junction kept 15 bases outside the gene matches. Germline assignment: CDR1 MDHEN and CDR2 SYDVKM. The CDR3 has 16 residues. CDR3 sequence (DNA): TGTGCCAGCAGCATGCGACTAGCCTCTGCGGGTGAGACCCAGTACTTC. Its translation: CASSMRLASAGETQYF.

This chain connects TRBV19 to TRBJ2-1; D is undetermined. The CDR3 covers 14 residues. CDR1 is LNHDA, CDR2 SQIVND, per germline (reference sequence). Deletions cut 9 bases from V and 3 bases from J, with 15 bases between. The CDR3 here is CARGPGLYYNEQFF. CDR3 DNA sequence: TGTGCCAGGGGCCCCGGGCTTTACTACAATGAGCAGTTCTTC.

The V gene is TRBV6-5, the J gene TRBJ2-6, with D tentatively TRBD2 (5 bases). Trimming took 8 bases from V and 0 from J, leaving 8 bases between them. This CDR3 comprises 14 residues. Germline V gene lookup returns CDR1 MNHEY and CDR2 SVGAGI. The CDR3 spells CASLLGSGANVLTF. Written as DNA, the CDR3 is TGTGCCAGCTTACTAGGCTCTGGGGCCAACGTCCTGACTTTC.

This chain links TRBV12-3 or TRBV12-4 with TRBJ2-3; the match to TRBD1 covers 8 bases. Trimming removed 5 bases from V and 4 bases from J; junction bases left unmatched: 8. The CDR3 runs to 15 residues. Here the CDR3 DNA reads TGTGCCAGCAGTCCCAGACAGGGGCGATCAGATACGCAGTATTTT. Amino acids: CASSPRQGRSDTQYF.

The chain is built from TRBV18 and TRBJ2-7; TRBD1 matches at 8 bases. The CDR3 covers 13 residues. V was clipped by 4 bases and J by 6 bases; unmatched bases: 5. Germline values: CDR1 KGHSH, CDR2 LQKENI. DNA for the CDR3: TGTGCCAGCTCACTCGACAGGGGAACCGAGCAGTACTTC. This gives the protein CASSLDRGTEQYF.

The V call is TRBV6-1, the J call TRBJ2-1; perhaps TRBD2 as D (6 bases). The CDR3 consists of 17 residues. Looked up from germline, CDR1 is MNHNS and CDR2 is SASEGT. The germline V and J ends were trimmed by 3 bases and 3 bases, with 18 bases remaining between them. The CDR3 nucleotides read TGTGCCAGCAGTGAGCTCTTCTCCGGGACTGGCTACAATGAGCAGTTCTTC. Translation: CASSELFSGTGYNEQFF.